This T cell receptor beta chain comes out of a study of cytotoxic CD8 clonotypes in ibrutinib-treated CLL. Overall study context: Among the patients, more than ten presented as relapsed/refractory and approximately 14 as treatment-naive; fewer than 18 showed unmutated IGHV.

Libraries were prepared by immunoSEQ multiplex PCR; TCRdb keeps only in-frame clonotypes and omits some of them. The sample comprises some 61,000 clones, about two thirds of which are singletons, and around 5.8% rests with the top ten. Germline V gives CDR1 KGHSH, CDR2 LQKENI. V was clipped by 3 bases and J by 0 bases; unmatched bases: 3. This CDR3 region has 15 residues. The chain has TRBV18 and TRBJ2-3; 7 bases line up with TRBD2. The source material was PBMCs, sampled after 12 months of ibrutinib treatment. The receptor comes from a human donor with chronic lymphocytic leukemia. CDR3 residues: CASSPLAASTDTQYF. The CDR3 region has the DNA TGTGCCAGCTCACCTCTAGCGGCGAGCACAGATACGCAGTATTTT.